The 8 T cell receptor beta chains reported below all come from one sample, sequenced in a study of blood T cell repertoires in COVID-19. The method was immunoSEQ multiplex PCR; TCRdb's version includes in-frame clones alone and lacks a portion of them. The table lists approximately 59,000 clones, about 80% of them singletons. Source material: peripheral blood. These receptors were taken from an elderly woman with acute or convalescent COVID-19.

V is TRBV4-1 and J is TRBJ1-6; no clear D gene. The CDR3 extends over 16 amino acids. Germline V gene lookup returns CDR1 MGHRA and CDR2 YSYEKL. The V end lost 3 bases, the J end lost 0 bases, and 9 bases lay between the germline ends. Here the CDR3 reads CASSHVQSSYNSPLHF. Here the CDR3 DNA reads TGCGCCAGCAGCCATGTACAGAGCTCCTATAATTCACCCCTCCACTTT.

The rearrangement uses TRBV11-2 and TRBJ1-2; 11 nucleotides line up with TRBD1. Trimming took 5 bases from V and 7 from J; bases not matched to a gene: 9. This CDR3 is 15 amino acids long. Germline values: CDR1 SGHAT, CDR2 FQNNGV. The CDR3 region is CASSTRTGGTGGYTF. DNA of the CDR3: TGTGCCAGCAGCACGCGGACAGGGGGCACGGGTGGCTACACCTTC.

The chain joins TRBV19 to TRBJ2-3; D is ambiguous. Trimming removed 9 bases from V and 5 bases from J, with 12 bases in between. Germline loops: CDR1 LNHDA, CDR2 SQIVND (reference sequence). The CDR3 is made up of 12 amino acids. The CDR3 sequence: CASSPLRDTQYF. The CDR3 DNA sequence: TGTGCCAGCTCCCCGCTCAGAGATACGCAGTATTTT.

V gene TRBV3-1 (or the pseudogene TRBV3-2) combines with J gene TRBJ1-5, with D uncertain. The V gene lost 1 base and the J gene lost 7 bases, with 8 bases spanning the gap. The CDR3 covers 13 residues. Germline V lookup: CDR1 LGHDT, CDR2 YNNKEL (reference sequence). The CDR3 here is CASSQGGYQPQHF. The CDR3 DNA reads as TGTGCCAGCAGCCAAGGCGGGTACCAGCCCCAGCATTTT.

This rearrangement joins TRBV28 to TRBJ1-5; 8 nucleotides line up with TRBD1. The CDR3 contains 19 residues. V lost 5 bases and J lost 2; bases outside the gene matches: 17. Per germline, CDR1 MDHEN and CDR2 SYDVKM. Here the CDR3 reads CASSQPSGQGFVRNQPQHF. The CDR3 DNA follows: TGTGCCAGCAGTCAACCCTCAGGACAGGGTTTTGTGCGCAATCAGCCCCAGCATTTT.

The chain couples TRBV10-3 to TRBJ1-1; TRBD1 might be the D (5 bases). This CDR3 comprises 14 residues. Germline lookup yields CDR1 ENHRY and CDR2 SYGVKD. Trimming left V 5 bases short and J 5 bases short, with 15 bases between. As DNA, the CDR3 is TGTGCCATCAGTTACGACAGCGGAGGGACTGAAGCTTTCTTT. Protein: CAISYDSGGTEAFF.

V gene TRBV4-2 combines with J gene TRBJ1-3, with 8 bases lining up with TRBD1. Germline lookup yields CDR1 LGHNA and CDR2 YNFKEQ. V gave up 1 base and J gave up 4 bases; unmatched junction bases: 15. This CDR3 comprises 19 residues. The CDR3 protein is CASSQGFDRGPSEGNTIYF. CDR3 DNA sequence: TGTGCCAGCAGCCAAGGATTCGACAGGGGCCCCTCGGAGGGAAACACCATATATTTT.

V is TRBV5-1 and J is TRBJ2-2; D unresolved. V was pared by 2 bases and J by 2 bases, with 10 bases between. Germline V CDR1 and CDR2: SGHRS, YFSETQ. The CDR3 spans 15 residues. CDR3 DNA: TGCGCCAGCAGCTTCGGCCAGACAAACACCGGGGAGCTGTTTTTT. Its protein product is CASSFGQTNTGELFF.